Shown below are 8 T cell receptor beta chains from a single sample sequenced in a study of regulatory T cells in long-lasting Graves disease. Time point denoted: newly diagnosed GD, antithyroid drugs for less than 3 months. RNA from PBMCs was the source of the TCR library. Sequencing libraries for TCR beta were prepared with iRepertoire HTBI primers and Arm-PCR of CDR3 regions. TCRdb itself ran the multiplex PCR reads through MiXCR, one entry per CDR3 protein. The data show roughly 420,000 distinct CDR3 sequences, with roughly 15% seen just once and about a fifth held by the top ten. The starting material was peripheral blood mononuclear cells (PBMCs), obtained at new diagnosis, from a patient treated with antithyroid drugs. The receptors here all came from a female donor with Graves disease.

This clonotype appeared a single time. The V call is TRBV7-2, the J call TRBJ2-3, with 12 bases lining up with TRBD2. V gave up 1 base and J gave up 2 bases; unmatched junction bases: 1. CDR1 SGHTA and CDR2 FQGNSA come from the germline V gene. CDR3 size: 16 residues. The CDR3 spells CASSLGTSGITDTQYF. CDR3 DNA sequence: TGTGCCAGCAGCTTAGGGACTAGCGGGATCACAGATACGCAGTATTTT.

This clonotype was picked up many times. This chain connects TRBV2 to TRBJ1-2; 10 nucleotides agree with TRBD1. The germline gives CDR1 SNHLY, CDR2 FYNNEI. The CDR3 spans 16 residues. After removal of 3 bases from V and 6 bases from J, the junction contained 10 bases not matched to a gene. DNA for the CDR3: TGTGCCAGCAGTGACAGCCCCGGGACAGGGGCCGATGGCTACACCTTC. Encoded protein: CASSDSPGTGADGYTF.

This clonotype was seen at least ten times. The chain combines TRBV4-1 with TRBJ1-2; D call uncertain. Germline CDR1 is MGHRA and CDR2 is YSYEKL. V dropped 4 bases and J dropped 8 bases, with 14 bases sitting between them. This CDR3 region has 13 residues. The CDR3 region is CASSPLGGRGYTF. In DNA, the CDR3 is TGCGCCAGCAGCCCCCTCGGCGGTCGCGGCTACACCTTC.

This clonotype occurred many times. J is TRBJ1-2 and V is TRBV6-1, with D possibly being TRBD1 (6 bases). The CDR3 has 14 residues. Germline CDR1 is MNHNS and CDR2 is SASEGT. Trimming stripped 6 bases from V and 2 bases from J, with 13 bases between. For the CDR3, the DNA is TGTGCCAGCAGCACCAAGCAGGGGAACTATGGCTACACCTTC. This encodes CASSTKQGNYGYTF.

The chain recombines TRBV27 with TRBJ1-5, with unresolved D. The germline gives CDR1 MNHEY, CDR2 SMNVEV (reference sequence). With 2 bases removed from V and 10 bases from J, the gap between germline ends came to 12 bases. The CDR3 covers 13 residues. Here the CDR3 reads CASSLGGSGPQHF. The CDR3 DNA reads TGTGCCAGCAGTTTAGGAGGGTCAGGACCCCAGCATTTT.

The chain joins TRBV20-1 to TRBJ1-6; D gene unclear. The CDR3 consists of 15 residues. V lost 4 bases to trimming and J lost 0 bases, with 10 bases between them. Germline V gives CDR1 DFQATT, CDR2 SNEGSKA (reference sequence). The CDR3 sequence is CSAISTYSYNSPLHF. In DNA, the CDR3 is TGCAGTGCTATTTCCACATACTCCTATAATTCACCCCTCCACTTT.

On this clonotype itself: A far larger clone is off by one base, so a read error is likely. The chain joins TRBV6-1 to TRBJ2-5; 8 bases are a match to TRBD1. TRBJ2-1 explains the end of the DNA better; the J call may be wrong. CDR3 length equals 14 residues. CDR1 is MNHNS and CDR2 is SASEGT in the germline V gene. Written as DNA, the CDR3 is TGTGCCAGCTTTGGGACAGGACTGTACAGTGAGCAGTTCTTC. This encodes CASFGTGLYSEQFF.

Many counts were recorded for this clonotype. The CDR3 DNA sequence: TGCGCCAGCAGCTTGGATCTGGGACAGACTGGCACAGATACGCAGTATTTT. Amino acid sequence: CASSLDLGQTGTDTQYF. The V call is TRBV5-1, the J call TRBJ2-3, with 7 nucleotides matching TRBD1. CDR1 and CDR2 from the germline V gene are SGHRS and YFSETQ. V was clipped by 0 bases and J by 1 base; unmatched bases: 8. This CDR3 comprises 17 residues. The entire variable domain, with the rest obtained from reference TRBV5-1 and TRBJ2-3, is as follows: KAGVTQTPRYLIKTRGQQVTLSCSPISGHRSVSWYQQTPGQGLQFLFEYFSETQRNKGNFPGRFSGRQFSNSRSEMNVSTLELGDSALYLCASSLDLGQTGTDTQYFGPGTRLTVL.